The sequence of this T cell receptor beta chain was determined in a study of somatic mutations in cytotoxic T cells in rheumatoid arthritis. As for the study in general: Certain V beta antibody-stained T-cell populations, V beta1+ cells sequenced for TCRB among them, were flow-sorted to nearly 100% purity. Findings and limits, study-wide: Healthy controls did not share the age-linked increase in CD8+ clonality seen in rheumatoid arthritis patients. Over 20% of CD8+ cells belonged to the largest CD8+ clone in about an eighth of the 65 patients.

As regards this clone: The antigen remains undetermined.

Some clones are missing from TCRdb's copy, which holds only in-frame ones; the method was immunoSEQ multiplex PCR. The sample consists of about 33,000 clones, approximately 80% of them appearing once. The receptor was isolated from a man aged 35-49 years in good health. Sequencing was carried out using CD8+ T cells sorted from blood.

In DNA, the CDR3 is TGTGCCAGCAGTGGGACAGGCGCTAGCAATCAGCCCCAGCATTTT. It yields the protein CASSGTGASNQPQHF. This chain joins TRBV2 and TRBJ1-5, with TRBD1 matching 7 bases. The CDR3 spans 15 residues. Trimming took 4 bases from V and 0 from J; bases not matched to a gene: 3. The germline V gene has CDR1 SNHLY and CDR2 FYNNEI.